The rows below give T cell receptor beta chains drawn from one sample of a study of blood T cell repertoires in COVID-19. The assay was immunoSEQ multiplex PCR, and TCRdb's table has in-frame clones only and misses some. The sample has over 200,000 clones; 84% are singletons. The source material was peripheral blood. The receptors shown here come from a woman of 80 years or more with COVID-19, enrolled during active disease. Both conserved end residues are part of each CDR3. Each record gives: clone size, J gene, V gene, CDR3 protein. Size values are once, few and many counts, or a class for expanded clones, and some rows have none.

clone_size: NA; j_call: TRBJ1-1; v_call: TRBV19; cdr3_aa: CASSNTATGNTEAFF
clone_size: NA; j_call: TRBJ1-1; v_call: TRBV2; cdr3_aa: CASGRTGLNTEAFF
clone_size: NA; j_call: TRBJ1-1; v_call: TRBV7-2; cdr3_aa: CASSSSSGGTEAFF
clone_size: once; j_call: TRBJ2-1; v_call: TRBV24-1; cdr3_aa: CATSDRLAGGASTIDEQFF
clone_size: NA; j_call: TRBJ2-7; v_call: TRBV12-5; cdr3_aa: CASGLEGAAYEQYF
clone_size: NA; j_call: TRBJ2-1; v_call: TRBV28; cdr3_aa: CASSTPLAGVGNEQFF
clone_size: NA; j_call: TRBJ1-4; v_call: TRBV5-6; cdr3_aa: CASGQRTTNEKLFF
clone_size: NA; j_call: TRBJ1-4; v_call: TRBV6-1; cdr3_aa: CASSEEGRGRPGANEKLFF
clone_size: NA; j_call: TRBJ1-1; v_call: TRBV6-5; cdr3_aa: CASNRARPRDTEAFF
clone_size: NA; j_call: TRBJ1-6; v_call: TRBV6-6; cdr3_aa: CATRRGLSSPLHF
clone_size: NA; j_call: TRBJ1-4; v_call: TRBV19; cdr3_aa: CASTRRGGETNEKLFF
clone_size: NA; j_call: TRBJ1-4; v_call: TRBV5-1; cdr3_aa: CASSSGTTNEKLFF
clone_size: NA; j_call: TRBJ1-1; v_call: TRBV5-1; cdr3_aa: CASSLGGQGEAFF
clone_size: NA; j_call: TRBJ1-2; v_call: TRBV7-9; cdr3_aa: CASSLASYGYTF
clone_size: NA; j_call: TRBJ1-2; v_call: TRBV3-1/TRBV3-2; cdr3_aa: CASSQVGREGYTF
clone_size: NA; j_call: TRBJ1-3; v_call: TRBV7-3; cdr3_aa: CASSLAPQGTGNTIYF
clone_size: NA; j_call: TRBJ1-2; v_call: TRBV15; cdr3_aa: CATSSQGADGYTF
clone_size: once; j_call: TRBJ2-7; v_call: TRBV3-1/TRBV3-2; cdr3_aa: CASSFRSHEQYF
clone_size: NA; j_call: TRBJ1-2; v_call: TRBV11-2; cdr3_aa: CASSAGGSGGYTF
clone_size: once; j_call: TRBJ2-1; v_call: TRBV4-2; cdr3_aa: CASSQDLWAGTSGDNEQFF
clone_size: NA; j_call: TRBJ2-3; v_call: TRBV19; cdr3_aa: CASSIDPSTDTQYF
clone_size: few; j_call: TRBJ1-6; v_call: TRBV28; cdr3_aa: CASRTNGGGVSPLHF
clone_size: NA; j_call: TRBJ1-2; v_call: TRBV15; cdr3_aa: CATSRRGQGLYGYTF
clone_size: NA; j_call: TRBJ1-2; v_call: TRBV6-2/TRBV6-3; cdr3_aa: CASSSVGVKRSYTF
clone_size: few; j_call: TRBJ1-6; v_call: TRBV7-3; cdr3_aa: CASGEGHRGSPLHF
clone_size: NA; j_call: TRBJ1-2; v_call: TRBV28; cdr3_aa: CASSLLQGTGYGYTF
clone_size: NA; j_call: TRBJ1-5; v_call: TRBV5-1; cdr3_aa: CASSFQPSGTGRNQPQHF
clone_size: NA; j_call: TRBJ1-2; v_call: TRBV2; cdr3_aa: CASSEAPGGDILYGYTF
clone_size: once; j_call: TRBJ1-6; v_call: TRBV6-1; cdr3_aa: CASSELPGGPYNSPLHF
clone_size: NA; j_call: TRBJ1-3; v_call: TRBV10-2; cdr3_aa: CASSSVSGNTIYF
clone_size: NA; j_call: TRBJ2-3; v_call: TRBV5-1; cdr3_aa: CASSRGHDTQYF
clone_size: NA; j_call: TRBJ1-2; v_call: TRBV2; cdr3_aa: CASSGGGKNYGYTF
clone_size: NA; j_call: TRBJ2-1; v_call: TRBV19; cdr3_aa: CASSRSGGYNEQFF
clone_size: few; j_call: TRBJ2-4; v_call: TRBV5-4; cdr3_aa: CASSRPTGENIQYF
clone_size: NA; j_call: TRBJ1-6; v_call: TRBV6-4; cdr3_aa: CASSEGSGSPLHF
clone_size: NA; j_call: TRBJ2-1; v_call: TRBV7-2; cdr3_aa: CASSLRPGDHEQFF
clone_size: few; j_call: TRBJ1-1; v_call: TRBV6-5; cdr3_aa: CASRIQGSEEAFF
clone_size: NA; j_call: TRBJ1-1; v_call: TRBV5-1; cdr3_aa: CASSPGVYGNTEAFF
clone_size: NA; j_call: TRBJ2-7; v_call: TRBV5-1; cdr3_aa: CASSLGQREFGQYF
clone_size: NA; j_call: TRBJ1-6; v_call: TRBV10-3; cdr3_aa: CAISHVDNSPLHF
clone_size: NA; j_call: TRBJ2-7; v_call: TRBV12-3/TRBV12-4; cdr3_aa: CASRPTGSVEQYF
clone_size: NA; j_call: TRBJ2-2; v_call: TRBV5-1; cdr3_aa: CASNPGQSNTGELFF
clone_size: NA; j_call: TRBJ2-7; v_call: TRBV27; cdr3_aa: CASSHNADTYEQYF
clone_size: NA; j_call: TRBJ1-3; v_call: TRBV27; cdr3_aa: CASRNSGSGNTIYF
clone_size: once; j_call: TRBJ2-7; v_call: TRBV15; cdr3_aa: CATSRDPQGYEQYF
clone_size: NA; j_call: TRBJ1-1; v_call: TRBV19; cdr3_aa: CASSSGQGSAEAFF
clone_size: NA; j_call: TRBJ2-2; v_call: TRBV6-1; cdr3_aa: CASSVTRTSGSKGELFF
clone_size: few; j_call: TRBJ2-7; v_call: TRBV6-5; cdr3_aa: CASSYSRAYEQYF
clone_size: NA; j_call: TRBJ1-5; v_call: TRBV5-1; cdr3_aa: CASSLEPQSNQPQHF
clone_size: NA; j_call: TRBJ1-5; v_call: TRBV29-1; cdr3_aa: CSVGGAGQPQHF
clone_size: NA; j_call: TRBJ2-1; v_call: TRBV18; cdr3_aa: CASSSGGTADNEQFF
clone_size: NA; j_call: TRBJ1-1; v_call: TRBV11-3; cdr3_aa: CASSQRQTTEAFF
clone_size: few; j_call: TRBJ2-3; v_call: TRBV4-2; cdr3_aa: CASSQEVGVYRDTQYF
clone_size: many; j_call: TRBJ2-2; v_call: TRBV11-1; cdr3_aa: CASRGQGAGELFF
clone_size: NA; j_call: TRBJ2-1; v_call: TRBV7-3; cdr3_aa: CASSLSQAHEQFF
clone_size: once; j_call: TRBJ1-3; v_call: TRBV9; cdr3_aa: CASSVKSSGNTIYF
clone_size: NA; j_call: TRBJ1-5; v_call: TRBV28; cdr3_aa: CASSLSRGQPQHF
clone_size: NA; j_call: TRBJ2-1; v_call: TRBV9; cdr3_aa: CASSVDGLGSYNEQFF
clone_size: once; j_call: TRBJ2-1; v_call: TRBV3-1/TRBV3-2; cdr3_aa: CASSPTSGGPYNEQFF